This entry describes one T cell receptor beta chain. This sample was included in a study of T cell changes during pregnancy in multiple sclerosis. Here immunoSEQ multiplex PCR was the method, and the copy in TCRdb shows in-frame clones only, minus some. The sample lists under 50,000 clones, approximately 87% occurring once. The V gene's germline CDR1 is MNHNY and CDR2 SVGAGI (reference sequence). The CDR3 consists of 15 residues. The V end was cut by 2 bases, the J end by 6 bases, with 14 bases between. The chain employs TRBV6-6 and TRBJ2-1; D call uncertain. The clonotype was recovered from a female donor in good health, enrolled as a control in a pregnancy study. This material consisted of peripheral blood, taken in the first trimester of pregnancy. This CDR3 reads CASSYVQYRGNEQFF. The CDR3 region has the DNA TGTGCCAGCAGTTACGTCCAGTATCGCGGCAATGAGCAGTTCTTC.